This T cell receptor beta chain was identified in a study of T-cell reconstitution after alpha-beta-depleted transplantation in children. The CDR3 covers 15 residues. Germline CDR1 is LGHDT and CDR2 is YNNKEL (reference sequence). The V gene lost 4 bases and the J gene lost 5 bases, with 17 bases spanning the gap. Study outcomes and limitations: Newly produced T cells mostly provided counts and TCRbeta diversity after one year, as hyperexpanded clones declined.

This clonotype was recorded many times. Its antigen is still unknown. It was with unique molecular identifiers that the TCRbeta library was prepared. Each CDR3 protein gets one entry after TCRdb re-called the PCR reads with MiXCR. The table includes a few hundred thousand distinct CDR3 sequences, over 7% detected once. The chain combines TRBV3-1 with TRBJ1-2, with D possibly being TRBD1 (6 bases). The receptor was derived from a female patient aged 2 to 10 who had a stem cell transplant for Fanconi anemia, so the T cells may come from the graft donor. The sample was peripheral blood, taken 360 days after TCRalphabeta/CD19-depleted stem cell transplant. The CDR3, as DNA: TGTGCCAGCAGCCCGATCCCGGGGGCAACTTATGGCTACACCTTC. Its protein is CASSPIPGATYGYTF.